This TCR beta chain was sequenced in a study of blood T cell repertoires in COVID-19. Looking at the study overall: From the United States, Italy and Spain came samples of acute and convalescent COVID-19.

Seattle enrolled patients during active infection and tracked them longitudinally. TCRdb's table, derived via immunoSEQ multiplex PCR, lists solely in-frame clones and lacks some. The sample lists some 160,000 clones; around 86% were seen once. Germline values: CDR1 SGHNT, CDR2 YYREEE (reference sequence). With V trimmed by 4 bases and J by 9 bases, 7 bases remained unmatched. The CDR3 length is 15 residues. V gene TRBV5-4 combines with J gene TRBJ2-1; 13 nucleotides match TRBD2. The sequence was collected from a woman of 80 years or more with COVID-19, enrolled during active disease. Material for sequencing was peripheral blood. The CDR3 DNA reads TGTGCCAGCAGCCCCGGACTAGCGGGAGACGTTGAGCAGTTCTTC. Its protein is CASSPGLAGDVEQFF.